The clone carrying this TCR beta chain appeared many times. Antigen unknown. The sample belongs to a study of neurological immune-mediated disorders. Germline CDR1 reads SQVTM; CDR2 reads ANQGSEA. The CDR3 extends over 15 amino acids. Unmatched junction bases numbered 9, after V lost 6 bases and J lost 4 bases. Unsorted libraries were generated from 2 million PBMCs held at -80 degrees C. The cDNA was generated through 5'RACE incorporating 10-nucleotide random UMIs. Every sequencing run returned over 200 million TCR-beta sequences, which were derived from 15-18 subjects. TCRdb re-called the 5' RACE reads with MiXCR, one entry per CDR3 protein. The sample has approximately 58,000 distinct CDR3 sequences, approximately 10% seen once. General study findings and limits: None of the CDR3 amino acid sequences found in expanded clones was shared across subjects. This suggests that the TCR-beta repertoires were private in all groups.

Material: PBMCs. The clonotype comes from a man in his fifties or sixties in good health. The rearrangement joins TRBV29-1 to TRBJ2-3; 11 bases are a match to TRBD1. CDR3 DNA sequence: TGCAGCGTCAGCACCGGGACAGGGGGTGCAGATACGCAGTATTTT. The encoded protein is CSVSTGTGGADTQYF.